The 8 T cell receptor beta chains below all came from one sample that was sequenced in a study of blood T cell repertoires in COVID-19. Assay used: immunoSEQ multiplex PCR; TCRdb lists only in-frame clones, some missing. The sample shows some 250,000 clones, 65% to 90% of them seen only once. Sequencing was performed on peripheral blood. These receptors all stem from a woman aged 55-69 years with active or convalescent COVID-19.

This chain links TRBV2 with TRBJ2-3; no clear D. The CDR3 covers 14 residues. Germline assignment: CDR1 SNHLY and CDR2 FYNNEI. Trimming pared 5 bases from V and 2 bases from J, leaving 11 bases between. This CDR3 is CASSWLVDTDTQYF. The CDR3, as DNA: TGTGCCAGCAGTTGGCTGGTTGACACAGATACGCAGTATTTT.

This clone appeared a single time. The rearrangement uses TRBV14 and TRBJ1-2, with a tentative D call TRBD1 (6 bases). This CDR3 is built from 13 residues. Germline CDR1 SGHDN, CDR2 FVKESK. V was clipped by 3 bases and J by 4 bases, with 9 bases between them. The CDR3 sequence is CASSQRQAYGYTF. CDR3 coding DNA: TGTGCCAGCAGCCAGAGACAGGCCTATGGCTACACCTTC.

CDR3 DNA sequence: TGTGCCAGCAGTTTATACAGGGTTAGCAATGAGCAGTTCTTC. Its protein product is CASSLYRVSNEQFF. The rearrangement links TRBV2 to TRBJ2-1; possible D gene TRBD1, 6 bases. The V gene lost 5 bases and the J gene lost 6 bases, with 14 bases spanning the gap. The CDR3 has 14 residues. The germline CDR1 and CDR2 sequences are SNHLY and FYNNEI. Filled out from reference TRBV2 and TRBJ2-1, the complete variable domain reads EPEVTQTPSHQVTQMGQEVILRCVPISNHLYFYWYRQILGQKVEFLVSFYNNEISEKSEIFDDQFSVERPDGSNFTLKIRSTKLEDSAMYFCASSLYRVSNEQFFGPGTRLTVL.

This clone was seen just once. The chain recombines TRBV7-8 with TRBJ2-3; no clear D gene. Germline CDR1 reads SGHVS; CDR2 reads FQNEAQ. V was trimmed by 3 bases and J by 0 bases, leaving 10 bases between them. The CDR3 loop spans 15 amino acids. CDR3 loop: CASSFSLPSTDTQYF. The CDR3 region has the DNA TGTGCCAGCAGCTTTAGCCTCCCTAGCACAGATACGCAGTATTTT.

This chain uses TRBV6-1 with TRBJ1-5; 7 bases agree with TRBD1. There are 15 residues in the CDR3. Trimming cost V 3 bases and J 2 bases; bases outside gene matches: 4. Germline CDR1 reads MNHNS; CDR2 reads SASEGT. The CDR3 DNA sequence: TGTGCCAGCAGTGAGAGCGACAGGGGCAATCAGCCCCAGCATTTT. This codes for CASSESDRGNQPQHF.

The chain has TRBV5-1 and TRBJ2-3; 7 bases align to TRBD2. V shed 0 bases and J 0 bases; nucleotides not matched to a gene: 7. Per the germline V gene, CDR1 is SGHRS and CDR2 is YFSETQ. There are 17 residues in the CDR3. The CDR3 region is CASSLAPGLSSTDTQYF. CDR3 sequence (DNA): TGCGCCAGCAGCTTGGCTCCGGGACTATCTAGCACAGATACGCAGTATTTT.

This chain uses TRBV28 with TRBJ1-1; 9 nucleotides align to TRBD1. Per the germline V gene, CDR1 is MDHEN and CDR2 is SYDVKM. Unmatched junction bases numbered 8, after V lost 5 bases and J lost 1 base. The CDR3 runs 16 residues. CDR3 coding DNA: TGTGCCAGCAGTCTTCTACCGGGACAGGGGAACACTGAAGCTTTCTTT. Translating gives CASSLLPGQGNTEAFF.

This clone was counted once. This CDR3 reads CATSSSGTGYGYTF. The CDR3 coding sequence is TGTGCCACCAGCAGCTCCGGGACAGGGTACGGCTACACCTTC. The chain uses TRBV15 and TRBJ1-2, with 9 bases aligning to TRBD1. The V gene end was trimmed by 3 bases and the J gene end by 8 bases; junction bases not matched to a gene: 7. This CDR3 is 14 amino acids long. The germline V gene has CDR1 LNHNV and CDR2 YYDKDF (reference sequence).